The 4 T cell receptor beta chains in this list originate from one sample, sequenced in a study of T-cell memory formation after mild COVID-19. Via MiXCR, TCRdb re-called the 5' RACE reads, giving one row per CDR3 protein. The top ten clones hold over 20% of a sample with a few hundred thousand distinct CDR3 sequences, more than 13% of them seen once. Sequenced sample: PBMCs or a T cell subset sorted from them (not recorded which). Receptor source: a man aged 18-30 years who had mild COVID-19 (a few samples of this study predate the infection). Cell type and time point are not known.

The chain employs TRBV28 and TRBJ1-1; 7 nucleotides line up with TRBD1. CDR1 is MDHEN, CDR2 SYDVKM, per germline. This CDR3 spans 15 amino acids. V was clipped by 5 bases and J by 5 bases; unmatched bases: 11. The CDR3 here is CASSPDPPGGTEAFF. DNA of the CDR3: TGTGCCAGCAGTCCGGATCCTCCAGGGGGGACTGAAGCTTTCTTT.

This clonotype was found a few times. This chain links TRBV7-6 with TRBJ1-2; D perhaps matches TRBD1 (5 bases). Germline V gives CDR1 SGHVS, CDR2 FNYEAQ. The V end lost 3 bases, the J end lost 7 bases, and 12 bases lay between the germline ends. This CDR3 is built from 13 residues. This chain's CDR3 is CASSFAGSGGYTF. The CDR3 nucleotides are TGTGCCAGCAGCTTTGCAGGGTCAGGTGGCTACACCTTC. Supplemented by reference TRBV7-6 and TRBJ1-2, the full variable domain reads GAGVSQSPRYKVTKRGQDVALRCDPISGHVSLYWYRQALGQGPEFLTYFNYEAQQDKSGLPNDRFSAERPEGSISTLTIQRTEQRDSAMYRCASSFAGSGGYTFGSGTRLTVV.

This clonotype came up a few times. This sequence joins TRBV10-2 and TRBJ2-2, with D uncertain. Germline V lookup: CDR1 WSHSY, CDR2 SAAADI. This CDR3 is built from 12 residues. The V end lost 7 bases, the J end lost 1 base, and 4 bases lay between the germline ends. The CDR3 sequence is CASKGNTGELFF. In DNA form, the CDR3 reads TGCGCCAGCAAGGGGAACACCGGGGAGCTGTTTTTT.

This clonotype was counted between two and nine times. The rearrangement uses TRBV5-1 and TRBJ1-2; no clear D. Germline V gives CDR1 SGHRS, CDR2 YFSETQ. V shed 4 bases and J shed 4 bases, with 17 bases lying between them. CDR3 length: 15 residues. CDR3 amino acids: CASSPLLERFYGYTF. CDR3 coding DNA: TGCGCCAGCAGCCCCCTTCTCGAGCGATTCTATGGCTACACCTTC. Drawing the rest from reference TRBV5-1 and TRBJ1-2, the complete variable domain is KAGVTQTPRYLIKTRGQQVTLSCSPISGHRSVSWYQQTPGQGLQFLFEYFSETQRNKGNFPGRFSGRQFSNSRSEMNVSTLELGDSALYLCASSPLLERFYGYTFGSGTRLTVV.